The 6 T cell receptor beta chains given below trace back to one sample, sequenced in a study of cytomegalovirus exposure and HLA in healthy donors. PCR primers comprised 60 Vbeta and 13 Jbeta primers. Some clones are missing from TCRdb's copy, which holds only in-frame ones; the method was immunoSEQ multiplex PCR. Of 150,000 or so clones in the sample, approximately 81% are singletons; the top ten hold 1.3%. What was sequenced was PBMCs. The source of these receptors is a man in his forties or fifties in good health and CMV-seropositive.

The chain uses TRBV5-1 and TRBJ1-1; no clear D. Germline CDR1 reads SGHRS; CDR2 reads YFSETQ. The CDR3 has 11 residues. Trimming cost V 3 bases and J 8 bases, with 8 bases left between them. The CDR3 spells CASSSPREAFF. CDR3 coding DNA: TGCGCCAGCAGCTCGCCCAGGGAAGCTTTCTTT. Using reference TRBV5-1 and TRBJ1-1 for the parts outside the CDR3, the full variable domain is KAGVTQTPRYLIKTRGQQVTLSCSPISGHRSVSWYQQTPGQGLQFLFEYFSETQRNKGNFPGRFSGRQFSNSRSEMNVSTLELGDSALYLCASSSPREAFFGQGTRLTVV.

This clone came up a few times. J is TRBJ1-4 and V is TRBV6-5, with 8 bases fitting TRBD1. The germline CDR1 and CDR2 sequences are MNHEY and SVGAGI. The CDR3 consists of 15 residues. The ends lost 4 bases at V and 3 bases at J; junction bases unmatched: 4. CDR3 sequence (DNA): TGTGCCAGCAGTTCCCAACAGGGGGCTAATGAAAAACTGTTTTTT. This gives the protein CASSSQQGANEKLFF.

This sequence joins TRBV6-5 and TRBJ1-4; D is undetermined. Looked up from germline, CDR1 is MNHEY and CDR2 is SVGAGI. V lost 0 bases, J lost 3 bases, and 8 bases lay in between. The CDR3 sequence is 15 residues long. As DNA, the CDR3 is TGTGCCAGCAGTTACTCCCCAGTGGCTAATGAAAAACTGTTTTTT. Its protein is CASSYSPVANEKLFF.

This chain links TRBV10-2 with TRBJ1-6; 7 bases match TRBD1. This CDR3 is 15 amino acids long. The trim removed 5 bases at V and 6 bases at J, leaving 7 bases unmatched. Germline V lookup: CDR1 WSHSY, CDR2 SAAADI. Here the CDR3 reads CASSKAPGGNSPLHF. As DNA, the CDR3 is TGCGCCAGCAGTAAAGCCCCAGGGGGTAATTCACCCCTCCACTTT.

The chain links TRBV5-6 to TRBJ1-2; 7 bases match TRBD1. The germline V gene encodes CDR1 SGHDT and CDR2 YYEEEE. V lost 8 bases, J lost 4 bases, and 11 bases stayed unmatched. The CDR3 sequence is 14 residues long. The CDR3 spells CASITGEAPYGYTF. The CDR3 DNA reads TGTGCCAGTATAACAGGGGAAGCACCCTATGGCTACACCTTC.

This chain links TRBV6-1 with TRBJ2-5, with 9 bases that match TRBD1. The germline gives CDR1 MNHNS, CDR2 SASEGT. The CDR3 totals 13 residues. V shed 8 bases, J shed 5 bases, and the junction held 6 bases outside the gene matches. CDR3 protein: CASPRDRVETQYF. The CDR3 nucleotides read TGTGCCAGCCCTCGGGACAGGGTTGAGACCCAGTACTTC.